This paragraph covers one T cell receptor (beta chain) sequence. The data were taken from a study of blood T cell repertoires in COVID-19. The wider study: The United States, Italy and Spain were the sources of the acute and convalescent COVID-19 samples. In each case, the material was cDNA or gDNA derived from T cells, B-cell-depleted T cells, or PBMCs.

How the authors handled the data: Reference gene primer amplification gave estimated nucleated cell counts. The table came from immunoSEQ multiplex PCR; TCRdb's copy has only in-frame clones and leaves some out. V and J calls and clone size follow that table, whereas D and trimming were derived from the DNA. Altogether 170,000 or so clones are present, roughly 80% being singletons, with the ten largest covering 6% to 8.5%. Seattle's enrolled individuals joined amid active infection and were then monitored longitudinally. V gave up 3 bases and J gave up 3 bases; unmatched junction bases: 3. The germline V gene encodes CDR1 MDHEN and CDR2 SYDVKM. The CDR3 contains 14 residues.

This chain joins TRBV28 and TRBJ1-2; TRBD1 aligns across 8 bases. The sequence was obtained from a woman in her 70s with COVID-19, enrolled during active disease. Sequenced sample: peripheral blood. CDR3 in amino acids: CASSLTGVDYGYTF. The CDR3 region has the DNA TGTGCCAGCAGTTTGACAGGGGTGGACTATGGCTACACCTTC.